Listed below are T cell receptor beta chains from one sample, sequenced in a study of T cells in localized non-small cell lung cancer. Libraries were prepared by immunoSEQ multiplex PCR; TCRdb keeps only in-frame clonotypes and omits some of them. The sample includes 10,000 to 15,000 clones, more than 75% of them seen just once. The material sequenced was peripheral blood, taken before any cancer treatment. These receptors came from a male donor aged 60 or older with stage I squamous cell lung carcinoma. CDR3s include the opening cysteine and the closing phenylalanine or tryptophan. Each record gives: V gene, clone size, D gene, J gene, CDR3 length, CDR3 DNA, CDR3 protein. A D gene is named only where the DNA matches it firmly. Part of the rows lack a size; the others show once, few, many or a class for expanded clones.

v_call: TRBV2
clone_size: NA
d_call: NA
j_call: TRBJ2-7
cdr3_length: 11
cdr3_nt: TGTGCCAGCACTGGTTCCTACGAGCAGTACTTC
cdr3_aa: CASTGSYEQYF

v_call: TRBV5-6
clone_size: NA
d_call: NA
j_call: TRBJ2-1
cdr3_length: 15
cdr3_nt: TGTGCCAGCAGTCAGATCGGGACCGGGCTCAATGAGCAGTTCTTC
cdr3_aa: CASSQIGTGLNEQFF

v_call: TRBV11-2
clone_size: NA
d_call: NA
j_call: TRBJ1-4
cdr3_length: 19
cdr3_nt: TGTGCCAGCAGCTTATCCTGGGGGGGAGCCCGCGCAACTAATGAAAAACTGTTTTTT
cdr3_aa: CASSLSWGGARATNEKLFF

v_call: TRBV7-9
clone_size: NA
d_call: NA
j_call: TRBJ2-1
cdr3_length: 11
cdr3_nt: TGTGCCAGCCGCGAGGGGAATGAGCAGTTCTTC
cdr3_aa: CASREGNEQFF

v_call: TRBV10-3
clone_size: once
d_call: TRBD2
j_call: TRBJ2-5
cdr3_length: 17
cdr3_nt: TGTGCCATCAGTGAGTCGAAGGCTAGCGGGAGCGGTGAGACCCAGTACTTC
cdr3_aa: CAISESKASGSGETQYF

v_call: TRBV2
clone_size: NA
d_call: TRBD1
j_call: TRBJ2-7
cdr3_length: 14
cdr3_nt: TGTGCCAGCAGGAGCCCAGGGGGCACCGGCGAGCAGTACTTC
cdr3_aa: CASRSPGGTGEQYF

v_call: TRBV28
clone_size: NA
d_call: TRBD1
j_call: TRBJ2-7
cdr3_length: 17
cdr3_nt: TGTGCCAGCAGTTCACTTGGACAGGGGGCAATTTTGAACGAGCAGTACTTC
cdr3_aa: CASSSLGQGAILNEQYF

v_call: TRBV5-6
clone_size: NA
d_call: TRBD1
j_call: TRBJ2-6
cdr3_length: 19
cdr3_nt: TGTGCCAGCAGCTCCACGAGGACAGGGGGCTTGACTGGGGCCAACGTCCTGACTTTC
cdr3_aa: CASSSTRTGGLTGANVLTF

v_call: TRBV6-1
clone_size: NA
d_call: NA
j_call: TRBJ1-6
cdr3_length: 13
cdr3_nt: TGTGCCAGCAAATCTAGGGGGAATTCACCCCTCCACTTT
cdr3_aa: CASKSRGNSPLHF

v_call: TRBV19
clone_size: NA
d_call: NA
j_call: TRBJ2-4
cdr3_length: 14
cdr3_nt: TGTGCCAGTAGGCCGACTAGGGGGATGAGCATTCAGTACTTC
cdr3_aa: CASRPTRGMSIQYF

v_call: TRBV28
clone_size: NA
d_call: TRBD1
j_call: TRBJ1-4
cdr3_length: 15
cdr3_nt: TGTGCCAGCAGTCCTCCCGGACAGGGGAATGAAAAACTGTTTTTT
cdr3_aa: CASSPPGQGNEKLFF

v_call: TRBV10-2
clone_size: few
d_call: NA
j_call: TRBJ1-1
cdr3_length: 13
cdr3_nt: TGCGCCAGCAGTGAGTCCAGAGGAACTGAAGCTTTCTTT
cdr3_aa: CASSESRGTEAFF

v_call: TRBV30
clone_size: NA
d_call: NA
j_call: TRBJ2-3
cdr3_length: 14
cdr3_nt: TGTGCCTGGAAGGGTTGGTTGTCGACAGATACGCAGTATTTT
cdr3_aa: CAWKGWLSTDTQYF